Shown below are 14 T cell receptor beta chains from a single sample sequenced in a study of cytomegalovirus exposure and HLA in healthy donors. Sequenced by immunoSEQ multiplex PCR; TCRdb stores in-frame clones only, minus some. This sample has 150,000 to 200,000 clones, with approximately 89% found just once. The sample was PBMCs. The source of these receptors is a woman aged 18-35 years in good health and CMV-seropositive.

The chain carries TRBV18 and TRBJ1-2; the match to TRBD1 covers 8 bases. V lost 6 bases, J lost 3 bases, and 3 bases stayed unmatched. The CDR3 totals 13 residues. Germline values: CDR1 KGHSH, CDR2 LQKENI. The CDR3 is CASSTGDHYGYTF. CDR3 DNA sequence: TGTGCCAGCTCGACAGGGGACCACTATGGCTACACCTTC. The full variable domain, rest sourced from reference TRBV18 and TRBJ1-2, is NAGVMQNPRHLVRRRGQEARLRCSPMKGHSHVYWYRQLPEEGLKFMVYLQKENIIDESGMPKERFSAEFPKEGPSILRIQQVVRGDSAAYFCASSTGDHYGYTFGSGTRLTVV.

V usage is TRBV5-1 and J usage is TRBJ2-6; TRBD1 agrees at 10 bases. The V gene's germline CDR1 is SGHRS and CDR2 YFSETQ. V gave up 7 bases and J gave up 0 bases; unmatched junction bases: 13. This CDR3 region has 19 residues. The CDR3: CASGPGQGFISSGANVLTF. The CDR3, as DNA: TGCGCCAGCGGGCCGGGACAGGGGTTTATCTCCTCTGGGGCCAACGTCCTGACTTTC.

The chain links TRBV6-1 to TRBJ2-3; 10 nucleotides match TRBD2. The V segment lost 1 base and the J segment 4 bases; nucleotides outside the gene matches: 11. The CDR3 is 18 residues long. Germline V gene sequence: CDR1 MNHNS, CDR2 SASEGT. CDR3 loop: CASSEGFGSGRVSDTQYF. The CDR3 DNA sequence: TGTGCCAGCAGTGAAGGGTTTGGGAGCGGGAGGGTGTCAGATACGCAGTATTTT.

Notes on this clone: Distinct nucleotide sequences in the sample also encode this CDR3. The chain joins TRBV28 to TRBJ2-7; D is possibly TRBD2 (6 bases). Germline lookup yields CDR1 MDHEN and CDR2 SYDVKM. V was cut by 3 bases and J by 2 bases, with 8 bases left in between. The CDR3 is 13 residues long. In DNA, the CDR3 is TGTGCCAGCAGTTTCGGGGGAACCTACGAGCAGTACTTC. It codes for CASSFGGTYEQYF.

The chain's CDR3 is CASSLGSGYEQYF. CDR3 nucleotide sequence: TGTGCCAGCAGCTTAGGGTCCGGCTACGAGCAGTACTTC. The rearrangement uses TRBV7-8 and TRBJ2-7, with no clear D. This CDR3 region has 13 residues. The V gene lost 1 base and the J gene lost 3 bases, with 7 bases spanning the gap. CDR1 SGHVS and CDR2 FQNEAQ come from the germline V gene.

The CDR3 DNA reads TGTGCCAGCAGTCCCGTGGATAGCGGGTTCTACGAGCAGTACTTC. Protein product: CASSPVDSGFYEQYF. V is TRBV28 and J is TRBJ2-7, with 7 bases aligning to TRBD2. Germline V gives CDR1 MDHEN, CDR2 SYDVKM. Germline trimming cut 5 bases from V and 3 bases from J; bases unmatched to any gene: 10. The CDR3 spans 15 residues.

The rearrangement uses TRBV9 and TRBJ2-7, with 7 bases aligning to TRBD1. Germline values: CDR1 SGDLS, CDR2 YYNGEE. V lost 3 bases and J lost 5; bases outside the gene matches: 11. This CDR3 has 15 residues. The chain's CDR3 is CASSAGQGDRDEQYF. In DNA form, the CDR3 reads TGTGCCAGCAGCGCAGGTCAGGGGGATAGGGACGAGCAGTACTTC.

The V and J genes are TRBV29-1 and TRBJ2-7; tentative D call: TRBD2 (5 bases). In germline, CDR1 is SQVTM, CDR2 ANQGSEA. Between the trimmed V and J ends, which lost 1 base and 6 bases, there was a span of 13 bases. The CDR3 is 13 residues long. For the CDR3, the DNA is TGCAGCGTTGAAGGGGAGTCCCGTCGCGAGCAGTACTTC. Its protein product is CSVEGESRREQYF.

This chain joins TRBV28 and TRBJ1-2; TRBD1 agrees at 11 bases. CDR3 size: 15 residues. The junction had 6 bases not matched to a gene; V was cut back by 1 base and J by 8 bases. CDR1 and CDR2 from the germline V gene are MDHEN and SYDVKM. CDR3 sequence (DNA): TGTGCCAGCAGTTTATCTGGGACAGGGGGTGGAGGCTACACCTTC. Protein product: CASSLSGTGGGGYTF.

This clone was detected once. In nucleotides, the CDR3 is TGTGCCAGCAGTGACAGGGTAGGGACCCAGTACTTC. It is translated as CASSDRVGTQYF. The chain is built from TRBV6-1 and TRBJ2-5, with D possibly matching TRBD1 (5 bases). CDR1 and CDR2 from the germline V gene are MNHNS and SASEGT. V was pared by 3 bases and J by 7 bases, with 9 bases between. The length of the CDR3 is 12 residues.

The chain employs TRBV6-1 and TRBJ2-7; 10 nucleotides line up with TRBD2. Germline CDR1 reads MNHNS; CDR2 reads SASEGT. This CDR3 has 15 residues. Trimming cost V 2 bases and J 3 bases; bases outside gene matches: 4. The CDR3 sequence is CASSELASGSYEQYF. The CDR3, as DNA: TGTGCCAGCAGTGAACTGGCTAGCGGGAGCTACGAGCAGTACTTC.

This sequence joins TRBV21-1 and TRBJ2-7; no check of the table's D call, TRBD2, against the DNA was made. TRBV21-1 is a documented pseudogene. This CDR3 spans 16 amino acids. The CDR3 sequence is CASRSGVGPNSYEQYF. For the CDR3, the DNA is TGTGCCAGCAGGTCGGGAGTGGGGCCCAACTCCTACGAGCAGTACTTC.

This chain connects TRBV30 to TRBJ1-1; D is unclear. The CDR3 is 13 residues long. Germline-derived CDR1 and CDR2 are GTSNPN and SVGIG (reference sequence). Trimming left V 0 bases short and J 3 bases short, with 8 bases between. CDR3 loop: CAWSVKEDTEAFF. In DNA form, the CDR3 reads TGTGCCTGGAGTGTCAAGGAGGACACTGAAGCTTTCTTT.

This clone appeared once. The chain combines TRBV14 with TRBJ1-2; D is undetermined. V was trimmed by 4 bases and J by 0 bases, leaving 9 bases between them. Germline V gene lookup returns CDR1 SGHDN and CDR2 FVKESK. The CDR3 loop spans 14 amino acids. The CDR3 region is CASSPLEANYGYTF. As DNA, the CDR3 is TGTGCCAGCAGCCCATTGGAGGCTAACTATGGCTACACCTTC.